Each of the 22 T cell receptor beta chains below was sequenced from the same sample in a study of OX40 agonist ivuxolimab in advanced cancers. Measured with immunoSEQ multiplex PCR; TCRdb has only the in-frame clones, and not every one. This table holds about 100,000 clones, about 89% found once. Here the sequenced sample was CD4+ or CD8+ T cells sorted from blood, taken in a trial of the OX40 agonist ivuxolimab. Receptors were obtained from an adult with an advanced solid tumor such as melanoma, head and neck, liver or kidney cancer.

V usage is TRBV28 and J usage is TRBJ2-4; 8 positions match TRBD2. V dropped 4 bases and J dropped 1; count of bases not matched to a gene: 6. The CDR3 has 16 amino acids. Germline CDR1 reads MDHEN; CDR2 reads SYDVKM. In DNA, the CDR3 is TGTGCCAGCAGTTCACCGGGACTAGGGGCCAAAAACATTCAGTACTTC. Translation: CASSSPGLGAKNIQYF.

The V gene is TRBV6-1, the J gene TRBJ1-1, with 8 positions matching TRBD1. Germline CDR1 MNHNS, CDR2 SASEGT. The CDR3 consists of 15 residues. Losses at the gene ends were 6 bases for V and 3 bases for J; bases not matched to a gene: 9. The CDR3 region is CASRNPGGPDTEAFF. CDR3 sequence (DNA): TGTGCCAGCAGAAATCCAGGGGGCCCGGACACTGAAGCTTTCTTT.

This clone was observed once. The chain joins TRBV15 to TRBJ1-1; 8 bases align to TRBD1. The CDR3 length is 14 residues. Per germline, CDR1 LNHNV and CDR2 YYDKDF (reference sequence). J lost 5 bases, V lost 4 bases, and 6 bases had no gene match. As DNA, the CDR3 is TGTGCCACCAGCACCCAGGACAGGGAAACTGAAGCTTTCTTT. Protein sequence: CATSTQDRETEAFF.

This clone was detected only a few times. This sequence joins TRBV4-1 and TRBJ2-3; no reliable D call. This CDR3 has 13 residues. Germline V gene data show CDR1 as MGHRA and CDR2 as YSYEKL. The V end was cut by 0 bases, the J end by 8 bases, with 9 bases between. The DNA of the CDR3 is TGCGCCAGCAGCCAAGATTCACCCCGTACGCAGTATTTT. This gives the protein CASSQDSPRTQYF.

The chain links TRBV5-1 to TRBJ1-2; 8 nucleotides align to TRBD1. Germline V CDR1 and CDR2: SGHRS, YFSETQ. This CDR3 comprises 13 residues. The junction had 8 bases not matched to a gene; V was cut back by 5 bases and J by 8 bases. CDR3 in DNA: TGCGCCAGCAGAAGAGGACAGGGCTGGGGCTACACCTTC. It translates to CASRRGQGWGYTF.

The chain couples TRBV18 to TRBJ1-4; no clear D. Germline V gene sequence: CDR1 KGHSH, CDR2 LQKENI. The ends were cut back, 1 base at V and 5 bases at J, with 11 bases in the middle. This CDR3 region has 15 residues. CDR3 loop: CASSPREGNNEKLFF. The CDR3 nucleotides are TGTGCCAGCTCACCACGGGAAGGGAACAATGAAAAACTGTTTTTT. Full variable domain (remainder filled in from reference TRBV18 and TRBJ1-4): NAGVMQNPRHLVRRRGQEARLRCSPMKGHSHVYWYRQLPEEGLKFMVYLQKENIIDESGMPKERFSAEFPKEGPSILRIQQVVRGDSAAYFCASSPREGNNEKLFFGSGTQLSVL.

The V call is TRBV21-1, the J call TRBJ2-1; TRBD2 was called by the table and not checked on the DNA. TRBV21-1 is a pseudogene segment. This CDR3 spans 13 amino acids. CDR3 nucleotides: TGTGCCAGCAGCCCCCGGGACTTCAATGAGCAGTTCTTC. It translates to CASSPRDFNEQFF.

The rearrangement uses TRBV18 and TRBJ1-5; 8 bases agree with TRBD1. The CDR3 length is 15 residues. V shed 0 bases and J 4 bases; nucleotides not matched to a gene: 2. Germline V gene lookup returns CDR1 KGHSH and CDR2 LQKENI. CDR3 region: CASSPPGQANQPQHF. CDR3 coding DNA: TGTGCCAGCTCACCACCGGGACAGGCTAATCAGCCCCAGCATTTT. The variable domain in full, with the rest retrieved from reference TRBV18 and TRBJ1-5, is NAGVMQNPRHLVRRRGQEARLRCSPMKGHSHVYWYRQLPEEGLKFMVYLQKENIIDESGMPKERFSAEFPKEGPSILRIQQVVRGDSAAYFCASSPPGQANQPQHFGDGTRLSIL.

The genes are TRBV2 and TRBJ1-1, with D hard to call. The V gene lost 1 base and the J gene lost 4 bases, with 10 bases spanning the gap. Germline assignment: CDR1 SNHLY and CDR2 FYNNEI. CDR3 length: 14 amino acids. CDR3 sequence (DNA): TGTGCCAGCAGTGAAGGCCGACTGGTCACTGAAGCTTTCTTT. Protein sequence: CASSEGRLVTEAFF.

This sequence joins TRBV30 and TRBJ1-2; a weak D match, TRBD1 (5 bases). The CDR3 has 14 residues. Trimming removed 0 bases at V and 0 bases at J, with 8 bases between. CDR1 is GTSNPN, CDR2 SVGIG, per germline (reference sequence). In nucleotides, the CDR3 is TGTGCCTGGAGTGTACGACAGTCTAACTATGGCTACACCTTC. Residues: CAWSVRQSNYGYTF.

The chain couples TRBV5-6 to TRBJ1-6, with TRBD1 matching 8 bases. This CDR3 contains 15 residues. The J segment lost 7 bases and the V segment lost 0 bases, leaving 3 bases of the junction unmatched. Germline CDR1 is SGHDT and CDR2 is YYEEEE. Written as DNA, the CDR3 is TGTGCCAGCAGCTTGGACAGGGGGAACAATTCACCCCTCCACTTT. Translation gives CASSLDRGNNSPLHF.

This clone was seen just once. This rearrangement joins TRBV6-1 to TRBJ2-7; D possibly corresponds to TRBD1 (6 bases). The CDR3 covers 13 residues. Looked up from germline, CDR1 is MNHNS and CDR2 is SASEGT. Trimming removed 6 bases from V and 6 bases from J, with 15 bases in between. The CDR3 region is CASREQTGSEQYF. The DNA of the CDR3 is TGTGCCAGCAGAGAACAGACAGGCTCCGAGCAGTACTTC.

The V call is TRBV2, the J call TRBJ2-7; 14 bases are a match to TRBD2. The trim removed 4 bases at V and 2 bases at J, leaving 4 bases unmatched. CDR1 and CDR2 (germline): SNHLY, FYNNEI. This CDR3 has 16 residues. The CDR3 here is CASSARLAGGPYEQYF. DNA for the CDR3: TGTGCCAGCAGTGCTCGACTAGCGGGAGGGCCCTACGAGCAGTACTTC.

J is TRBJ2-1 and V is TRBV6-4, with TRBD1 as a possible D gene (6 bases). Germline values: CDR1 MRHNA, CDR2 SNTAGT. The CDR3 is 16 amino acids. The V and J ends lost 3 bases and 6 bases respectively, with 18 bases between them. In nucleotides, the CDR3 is TGTGCCAGCAGTGAATCGTTCTCGGGGACAATCAATGAGCAGTTCTTC. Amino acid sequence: CASSESFSGTINEQFF.

CDR3 protein: CASSKEAASGSIADTQYF. Written as DNA, the CDR3 is TGTGCCAGCAGCAAAGAAGCGGCTAGCGGGAGTATCGCAGATACGCAGTATTTT. The chain is built from TRBV21-1 and TRBJ2-3; TRBD2 is taken as the D call from the table, unchecked against the DNA. TRBV21-1 is a known pseudogene. The CDR3 covers 18 residues.

Here the CDR3 DNA reads TGTGCCAGCAGCTTAGTTGGGGGGTTTAATCAGCCCCAGCATTTT. Translation gives CASSLVGGFNQPQHF. This rearrangement joins TRBV11-2 to TRBJ1-5, with D perhaps TRBD1 (5 bases). In germline, CDR1 is SGHAT, CDR2 FQNNGV. The CDR3 consists of 15 residues. The V end was cut by 1 base, the J end by 4 bases, with 11 bases between.

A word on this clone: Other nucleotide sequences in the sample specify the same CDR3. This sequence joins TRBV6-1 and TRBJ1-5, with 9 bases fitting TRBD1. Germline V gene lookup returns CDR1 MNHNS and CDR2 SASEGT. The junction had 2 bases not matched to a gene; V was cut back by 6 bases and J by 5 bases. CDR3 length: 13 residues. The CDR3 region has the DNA TGTGCCAGCAGCAGGACAGGGGATCAGCCCCAGCATTTT. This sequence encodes CASSRTGDQPQHF.

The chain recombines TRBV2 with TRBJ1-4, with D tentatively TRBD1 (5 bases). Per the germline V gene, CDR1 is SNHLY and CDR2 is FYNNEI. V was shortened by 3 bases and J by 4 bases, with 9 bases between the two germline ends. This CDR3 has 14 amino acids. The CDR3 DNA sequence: TGTGCCAGCAGTGATTGGGGCCTTAATGAAAAACTGTTTTTT. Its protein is CASSDWGLNEKLFF.

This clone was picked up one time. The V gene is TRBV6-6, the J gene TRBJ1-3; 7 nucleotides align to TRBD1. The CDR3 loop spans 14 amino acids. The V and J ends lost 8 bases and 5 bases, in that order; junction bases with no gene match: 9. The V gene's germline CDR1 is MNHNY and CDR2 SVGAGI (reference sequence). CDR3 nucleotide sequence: TGTGCCAGCCGGGACCAGGGGGAGCGAAACACCATATATTTT. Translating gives CASRDQGERNTIYF.

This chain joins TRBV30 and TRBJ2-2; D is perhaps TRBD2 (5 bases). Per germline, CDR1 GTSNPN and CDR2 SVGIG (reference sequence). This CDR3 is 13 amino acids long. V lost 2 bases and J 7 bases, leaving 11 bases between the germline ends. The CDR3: CAWSQNRGGELFF. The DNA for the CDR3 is TGTGCCTGGAGTCAAAACCGGGGCGGGGAGCTGTTTTTT.

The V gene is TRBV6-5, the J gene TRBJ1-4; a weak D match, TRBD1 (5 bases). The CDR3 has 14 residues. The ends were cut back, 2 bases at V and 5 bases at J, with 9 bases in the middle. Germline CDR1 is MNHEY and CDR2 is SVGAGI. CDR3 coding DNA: TGTGCCAGCAGTTACAGGGACCGGAATGAAAAACTGTTTTTT. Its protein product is CASSYRDRNEKLFF.

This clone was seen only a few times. This CDR3 is CASISKNIQYF. Written as DNA, the CDR3 is TGTGCCAGCATATCCAAAAACATTCAGTACTTC. This chain joins TRBV6-5 and TRBJ2-4; D not certain. The germline CDR1 and CDR2 sequences are MNHEY and SVGAGI. The CDR3 spans 11 residues. Trimming took 7 bases from V and 2 from J, leaving 3 bases between them.